The rows below give T cell receptor beta chains drawn from one sample of a study of blood T cell repertoires in COVID-19. Profiled with immunoSEQ multiplex PCR; TCRdb holds only in-frame clones, not every one. Here the sample spans about 220,000 clones, roughly 80% being singletons. Sequencing was performed on peripheral blood. The receptors come from a human donor in a cohort sampled during active COVID-19. Each CDR3 is given with its conserved first and last residue. The order of the fields is clone size, V gene, J gene, D gene, CDR3 DNA, CDR3 protein. The D gene is left open where the match is weak. Part of the rows lack a size; the others show once, few, many or a class for expanded clones.

clone_size: NA
v_call: TRBV5-5
j_call: TRBJ2-2
d_call: TRBD2
cdr3_nt: TGTGCCAGCAGCGATGGGCGGGAGGTGAACACCGGGGAGCTGTTTTTT
cdr3_aa: CASSDGREVNTGELFF

clone_size: NA
v_call: TRBV3-1/TRBV3-2
j_call: TRBJ2-1
d_call: NA
cdr3_nt: TGTGCCAGCAGCCGCCTATCGAGCTATGAGCAGTTCTTC
cdr3_aa: CASSRLSSYEQFF

clone_size: NA
v_call: TRBV2
j_call: TRBJ1-5
d_call: NA
cdr3_nt: TGTGCCAGCAGGGCCGGACAGAGTGGTCAGCCCCAGCATTTT
cdr3_aa: CASRAGQSGQPQHF

clone_size: few
v_call: TRBV19
j_call: TRBJ1-1
d_call: NA
cdr3_nt: TGTGCCAGTAGTGCCGGGTTTCGGGGGGGGAACACTGAAGCTTTCTTT
cdr3_aa: CASSAGFRGGNTEAFF

clone_size: NA
v_call: TRBV18
j_call: TRBJ1-2
d_call: NA
cdr3_nt: TGTGCCAGCTCACCAGAGACAGGCCGGATAGCTAACTATGGCTACACCTTC
cdr3_aa: CASSPETGRIANYGYTF

clone_size: NA
v_call: TRBV28
j_call: TRBJ2-5
d_call: NA
cdr3_nt: TGTGCCAGCAGTAGCCATAAGAGCCAAGAGACCCAGTACTTC
cdr3_aa: CASSSHKSQETQYF

clone_size: NA
v_call: TRBV7-3
j_call: TRBJ2-5
d_call: TRBD2
cdr3_nt: TGTGCCAGCAGCTCCTTAGCGGGAAACCAAGAGACCCAGTACTTC
cdr3_aa: CASSSLAGNQETQYF

clone_size: NA
v_call: TRBV3-1/TRBV3-2
j_call: TRBJ2-7
d_call: TRBD2
cdr3_nt: TGTGCCAGCAGCCTTGCCGGGACTAGCGCGTCTGTTGAGCAGTACTTC
cdr3_aa: CASSLAGTSASVEQYF

clone_size: NA
v_call: TRBV7-9
j_call: TRBJ2-3
d_call: TRBD2
cdr3_nt: TGTGCCAGCAGCTCGCGACTAGCCCAGAGAACAGATACGCAGTATTTT
cdr3_aa: CASSSRLAQRTDTQYF

clone_size: NA
v_call: TRBV5-4
j_call: TRBJ1-1
d_call: NA
cdr3_nt: TGTGCCAGCAGCTTGGACTTGAACACTGAAGCTTTCTTT
cdr3_aa: CASSLDLNTEAFF

clone_size: NA
v_call: TRBV11-2
j_call: TRBJ2-1
d_call: TRBD2
cdr3_nt: TGTGCCAGCAGCCTCGTCCTAGCGGGAGGGGCCTACAATGAGCAGTTCTTC
cdr3_aa: CASSLVLAGGAYNEQFF

clone_size: NA
v_call: TRBV4-3
j_call: TRBJ2-1
d_call: TRBD2
cdr3_nt: TGCGCCAGCAGCCAAGATCAAGGACTAGCGGGGTCGGGCTACAATGAGCAGTTCTTC
cdr3_aa: CASSQDQGLAGSGYNEQFF

clone_size: NA
v_call: TRBV30
j_call: TRBJ2-2
d_call: NA
cdr3_nt: TGTGCCTGGAGTGTAGTGGTTTCAGGGTCGAACACCGGGGAGCTGTTTTTT
cdr3_aa: CAWSVVVSGSNTGELFF

clone_size: NA
v_call: TRBV9
j_call: TRBJ2-7
d_call: TRBD2
cdr3_nt: TGTGCCAGCAGCGCGGATGGACTAGCGGGCTACGAGCAGTACTTC
cdr3_aa: CASSADGLAGYEQYF

clone_size: once
v_call: TRBV28
j_call: TRBJ1-1
d_call: NA
cdr3_nt: TGTGCCAGCAGGGTATTACAGGGTTTTACTTTCTTT
cdr3_aa: CASRVLQGFTFF

clone_size: NA
v_call: TRBV6-2/TRBV6-3
j_call: TRBJ2-1
d_call: TRBD2
cdr3_nt: TGTGCCAGCAGTTATTATCTAGCGGGAGGCGACAATGAGCAGTTCTTC
cdr3_aa: CASSYYLAGGDNEQFF

clone_size: NA
v_call: TRBV5-4
j_call: TRBJ2-1
d_call: NA
cdr3_nt: TGTGCCAGCAGGACGGGACTGGACAATGAGCAGTTCTTC
cdr3_aa: CASRTGLDNEQFF

clone_size: few
v_call: TRBV4-2
j_call: TRBJ1-2
d_call: NA
cdr3_nt: TGTGCCAGCAGCCAAGAACCACAGGGTAGCTATGGCTACACCTTC
cdr3_aa: CASSQEPQGSYGYTF

clone_size: once
v_call: TRBV28
j_call: TRBJ1-1
d_call: NA
cdr3_nt: TGTGCCAGCAGTACCGGGGTCCCAGGACAGGCTTTCTTT
cdr3_aa: CASSTGVPGQAFF

clone_size: NA
v_call: TRBV27
j_call: TRBJ2-2
d_call: TRBD2
cdr3_nt: TGTGCCAGCAGTTCTACCGGGACTAGCACCGGGGAGCTGTTTTTT
cdr3_aa: CASSSTGTSTGELFF

clone_size: NA
v_call: TRBV27
j_call: TRBJ2-2
d_call: TRBD1
cdr3_nt: TGTGCCAGCAGCAGGGACAGGGGGTCGACCGGGGAGCTGTTTTTT
cdr3_aa: CASSRDRGSTGELFF

clone_size: once
v_call: TRBV7-3
j_call: TRBJ2-3
d_call: TRBD2
cdr3_nt: TGTGCCAGCAGCTGGGTACTAGCGGGAGGCACAGATACGCAGTATTTT
cdr3_aa: CASSWVLAGGTDTQYF

clone_size: few
v_call: TRBV30
j_call: TRBJ2-7
d_call: TRBD1
cdr3_nt: TGTGCCTGGAGTGTACCTCAGAGACAGGGTTGGTACGAGCAGTACTTC
cdr3_aa: CAWSVPQRQGWYEQYF

clone_size: NA
v_call: TRBV4-3
j_call: TRBJ1-2
d_call: NA
cdr3_nt: TGCGCCAGCAGCCAAGTACCCAGGCCCTTTGGCTACACCTTC
cdr3_aa: CASSQVPRPFGYTF

clone_size: NA
v_call: TRBV7-8
j_call: TRBJ2-7
d_call: NA
cdr3_nt: TGTGCCAGCAGCTTAGGGGGGACTGGTTCCTACGAGCAGTACTTC
cdr3_aa: CASSLGGTGSYEQYF

clone_size: NA
v_call: TRBV5-4
j_call: TRBJ1-4
d_call: NA
cdr3_nt: TGTGCCAGCAGCTTTCAAGGCGGCCGTAATGAAAAACTGTTTTTT
cdr3_aa: CASSFQGGRNEKLFF

clone_size: once
v_call: TRBV18
j_call: TRBJ2-2
d_call: NA
cdr3_nt: TGTGCCAGCTCACGAAAGGAAGCAGGGATCGGGGAGCTGTTTTTT
cdr3_aa: CASSRKEAGIGELFF

clone_size: NA
v_call: TRBV20-1
j_call: TRBJ2-7
d_call: TRBD1
cdr3_nt: TGCAGTGCGGCCGGACAGGGCGAGCAGTACTTC
cdr3_aa: CSAAGQGEQYF

clone_size: NA
v_call: TRBV28
j_call: TRBJ1-5
d_call: TRBD1
cdr3_nt: TGTGCCAGCGAACCTCTTGGGGACAGTAGCAATCAGCCCCAGCATTTT
cdr3_aa: CASEPLGDSSNQPQHF

clone_size: NA
v_call: TRBV2
j_call: TRBJ1-1
d_call: TRBD1
cdr3_nt: TGTGCCAGCAGTGGAGTTGACAGGGTGGGCGAAGCTTTCTTT
cdr3_aa: CASSGVDRVGEAFF

clone_size: NA
v_call: TRBV20-1
j_call: TRBJ2-7
d_call: NA
cdr3_nt: TGCAGTGCTAGAGATGCGTACGAGCAGTACTTC
cdr3_aa: CSARDAYEQYF

clone_size: NA
v_call: TRBV2
j_call: TRBJ2-3
d_call: TRBD2
cdr3_nt: TGTGCCAGCAGTGAACTAGCGGGAGGAGGGGATACGCAGTATTTT
cdr3_aa: CASSELAGGGDTQYF

clone_size: few
v_call: TRBV2
j_call: TRBJ1-1
d_call: NA
cdr3_nt: TGTGCCAGCAGATACCCGGGGAGAACTGAAGCTTTCTTT
cdr3_aa: CASRYPGRTEAFF

clone_size: NA
v_call: TRBV7-9
j_call: TRBJ2-7
d_call: TRBD2
cdr3_nt: TGTGCCAGCAGCTTCGGACTAGCGGGAGGGCCATTGCGTGACGAGCAGTACTTC
cdr3_aa: CASSFGLAGGPLRDEQYF

clone_size: NA
v_call: TRBV9
j_call: TRBJ2-2
d_call: TRBD2
cdr3_nt: TGTGCCAGCAGCGGGAAGGGGCGGGAGATGAGGGCCGGGGAGCTGTTTTTT
cdr3_aa: CASSGKGREMRAGELFF

clone_size: NA
v_call: TRBV28
j_call: TRBJ2-7
d_call: TRBD2
cdr3_nt: TGTGCCAGCAGTTTCCCTGGACGGGGGGGCGAGCAGTACTTC
cdr3_aa: CASSFPGRGGEQYF

clone_size: NA
v_call: TRBV19
j_call: TRBJ2-7
d_call: TRBD2
cdr3_nt: TGTGCCAGTAGTAAGGGACTAGTCTCCGAGCAGTACTTC
cdr3_aa: CASSKGLVSEQYF

clone_size: NA
v_call: TRBV4-1
j_call: TRBJ2-3
d_call: TRBD2
cdr3_nt: TGCGCCAGCAGCCAAGATCAGGGGACTAGCGACCCTAGGGAGGATACGCAGTATTTT
cdr3_aa: CASSQDQGTSDPREDTQYF

clone_size: NA
v_call: TRBV4-1
j_call: TRBJ2-1
d_call: TRBD1
cdr3_nt: TGCGCCAGCAGCAATCGACAGGGTATGACCTACAATGAGCAGTTCTTC
cdr3_aa: CASSNRQGMTYNEQFF

clone_size: NA
v_call: TRBV15
j_call: TRBJ2-1
d_call: TRBD2
cdr3_nt: TGTGCCACCAGCAGAGACATAGCGGGTCGTGACAATGAGCAGTTCTTC
cdr3_aa: CATSRDIAGRDNEQFF

clone_size: NA
v_call: TRBV18
j_call: TRBJ1-5
d_call: TRBD1
cdr3_nt: TGTGCCAGCTCACCTATGACAGGGATTATGAAGCCCCAGCATTTT
cdr3_aa: CASSPMTGIMKPQHF

clone_size: NA
v_call: TRBV18
j_call: TRBJ2-2
d_call: TRBD1
cdr3_nt: TGTGCCAGCTCACCCGACAGGGGGCGAACCGGGGAGCTGTTTTTT
cdr3_aa: CASSPDRGRTGELFF

clone_size: NA
v_call: TRBV9
j_call: TRBJ2-3
d_call: TRBD1
cdr3_nt: TGTGCCAGCAGCTCCAGGACAGGGGGGGCAGATACGCAGTATTTT
cdr3_aa: CASSSRTGGADTQYF

clone_size: NA
v_call: TRBV10-1
j_call: TRBJ2-7
d_call: TRBD2
cdr3_nt: TGCGCCAGCAGTCCCCGTGGGACTAGCGGGAGCCCTAACGAGCAGTACTTC
cdr3_aa: CASSPRGTSGSPNEQYF

clone_size: NA
v_call: TRBV3-1/TRBV3-2
j_call: TRBJ2-7
d_call: TRBD2
cdr3_nt: TGTGCCAGCAGCCCCGGACTAGCGACGTACGAGCAGTACTTC
cdr3_aa: CASSPGLATYEQYF